What follows are 32 T cell receptor beta chains derived from one specimen sequenced in a study of cytomegalovirus exposure and HLA in healthy donors. This table comes from immunoSEQ multiplex PCR, and its TCRdb copy is limited to in-frame clones, with some not included. The table shows some 200,000 clones, with 85% to 95% occurring only once. Sequencing input: PBMCs. The receptors stem from a woman aged 18-29 years in good health and CMV-seronegative.

For the CDR3, the DNA is TGTGCCAGCAGTGAGAGAAGACAGGTGGGAGCGAATTCACCCCTCCACTTT. The encoded protein is CASSERRQVGANSPLHF. The rearrangement links TRBV6-1 to TRBJ1-6, with D maybe TRBD1 (6 bases). Looked up from germline, CDR1 is MNHNS and CDR2 is SASEGT. V was pared by 3 bases and J by 7 bases, with 19 bases between. This CDR3 comprises 17 residues.

The chain employs TRBV4-1 and TRBJ2-7, with D possibly being TRBD2 (5 bases). Trimming stripped 0 bases from V and 1 base from J, with 13 bases between. Germline-derived CDR1 and CDR2 are MGHRA and YSYEKL. The CDR3 is 16 amino acids. CDR3 bases: TGCGCCAGCAGCCAAGAACGGAGCGGCATTTCCTACGAGCAGTACTTC. It encodes CASSQERSGISYEQYF.

This clone occurred once. The chain is built from TRBV6-4 and TRBJ2-1; 8 nucleotides line up with TRBD2. This CDR3 is 14 amino acids long. The J segment lost 4 bases and the V segment lost 7 bases, leaving 6 bases of the junction unmatched. CDR1 MRHNA and CDR2 SNTAGT come from the germline V gene. CDR3 sequence (DNA): TGTGCCAGCAATCAGGGACTAGAGTACAATGAGCAGTTCTTC. This codes for CASNQGLEYNEQFF.

This clone has just one count. The rearrangement joins TRBV12-5 to TRBJ2-2; 8 positions agree with TRBD2. The CDR3 is made up of 18 amino acids. The germline V gene has CDR1 LGHNT and CDR2 FRNRAP. The CDR3, as DNA: TGTGCCCTATACACTGGTGGGGCGGGAGGAGGGTTCACCGGGGAGCTGTTTTTT. Translation: CALYTGGAGGGFTGELFF.

The rearrangement links TRBV2 to TRBJ1-3, with D hard to call. In germline, CDR1 is SNHLY, CDR2 FYNNEI. This CDR3 region has 14 residues. V was shortened by 10 bases and J by 0 bases, with 13 bases between the two germline ends. The CDR3 DNA reads as TGTGCCACCTCCCGGGGAGGCTCTGGAAACACCATATATTTT. It is translated as CATSRGGSGNTIYF.

DNA of the CDR3: TGTGCCAGCAGCCCCCAGCGGGGATCCTACGAGCAGTACTTC. Protein sequence: CASSPQRGSYEQYF. The chain uses TRBV7-8 and TRBJ2-7; 7 nucleotides match TRBD2. The CDR3 covers 14 residues. With V trimmed by 5 bases and J by 1 base, 5 bases remained unmatched. CDR1 is SGHVS, CDR2 FQNEAQ, per germline.

The genes are TRBV5-1 and TRBJ2-1; D not resolved. The germline CDR1 and CDR2 sequences are SGHRS and YFSETQ. CDR3 length equals 15 residues. V was shortened by 2 bases and J by 5 bases, with 14 bases between the two germline ends. CDR3 loop: CASSLRRNSHNEQFF. Written as DNA, the CDR3 is TGCGCCAGCAGCTTACGGCGGAATTCCCACAATGAGCAGTTCTTC.

This rearrangement joins TRBV9 to TRBJ2-2, with a possible D match to TRBD1 (6 bases). Germline CDR1 and CDR2: SGDLS and YYNGEE. CDR3 length equals 16 residues. The germline V and J ends were trimmed by 4 bases and 6 bases, with 19 bases remaining between them. The CDR3 DNA sequence: TGTGCCAGCAGCATTCAGCCTCAGGGGAAGGCCGGGGAGCTGTTTTTT. Protein sequence: CASSIQPQGKAGELFF.

This chain joins TRBV4-2 and TRBJ2-1; 13 bases are a match to TRBD2. Germline-derived CDR1 and CDR2 are LGHNA and YNFKEQ. There are 15 residues in the CDR3. Trimming took 0 bases from V and 13 from J; bases not matched to a gene: 6. The CDR3 here is CASSQERTSGREQFF. The CDR3 DNA reads TGTGCCAGCAGCCAAGAAAGAACTAGCGGGAGGGAACAGTTCTTC.

The chain joins TRBV28 to TRBJ1-2, with 8 bases fitting TRBD1. This CDR3 is built from 18 residues. Germline CDR1 MDHEN, CDR2 SYDVKM. J was trimmed by 5 bases and V by 7 bases; bases with no gene match: 21. The CDR3 reads CASTSFPFTGGLGYGYTF. In nucleotides, the CDR3 is TGTGCCAGCACCTCTTTCCCATTCACAGGGGGACTGGGGTATGGCTACACCTTC.

CDR3 DNA: TGTGCCTGGAGTGAGGTCAGCCTCGGGACAGATACGCAGTATTTT. Amino acid sequence: CAWSEVSLGTDTQYF. The chain has TRBV30 and TRBJ2-3; D unresolved. This CDR3 has 15 amino acids. Trimming removed 1 base from V and 3 bases from J, with 14 bases in between. Germline V lookup: CDR1 GTSNPN, CDR2 SVGIG (reference sequence).

The CDR3 loop is CASSETSGSRADTQYF. Written as DNA, the CDR3 is TGTGCCAGCAGTGAAACGAGCGGGAGTAGGGCAGATACGCAGTATTTT. This chain links TRBV6-4 with TRBJ2-3, with 8 nucleotides matching TRBD2. The junction had 9 bases not matched to a gene; V was cut back by 3 bases and J by 4 bases. The CDR3 is made up of 16 amino acids. Germline CDR1 and CDR2: MRHNA and SNTAGT.

The CDR3, as DNA: TGTGCCAGCAGCTCGGGACAGGTTACCTACGAGCAGTACTTC. Protein sequence: CASSSGQVTYEQYF. V gene TRBV5-4 combines with J gene TRBJ2-7, with 8 bases aligning to TRBD1. V dropped 3 bases and J dropped 2; count of bases not matched to a gene: 4. The germline V gene has CDR1 SGHNT and CDR2 YYREEE (reference sequence). The CDR3 runs to 14 residues.

This chain connects TRBV11-2 to TRBJ2-7, with 8 nucleotides matching TRBD2. This CDR3 region has 14 residues. Trimming took 4 bases from V and 2 from J; bases not matched to a gene: 4. CDR1 SGHAT and CDR2 FQNNGV come from the germline V gene. CDR3: CASSSSGYPYEQYF. In DNA form, the CDR3 reads TGTGCCAGCAGCTCTAGCGGGTACCCCTACGAGCAGTACTTC.

A single count supports this clone. The chain has TRBV5-6 and TRBJ1-6; D is unclear. Germline-derived CDR1 and CDR2 are SGHDT and YYEEEE. V lost 4 bases and J lost 4, with 9 bases in between. This CDR3 has 14 residues. CDR3 residues: CASSPGAYNSPLHF. Here the CDR3 DNA reads TGTGCCAGCAGCCCGGGAGCTTATAATTCACCCCTCCACTTT. The variable domain in full, completed from reference TRBV5-6 and TRBJ1-6, reads DAGVTQSPTHLIKTRGQQVTLRCSPKSGHDTVSWYQQALGQGPQFIFQYYEEEERQRGNFPDRFSGHQFPNYSSELNVNALLLGDSALYLCASSPGAYNSPLHFGNGTRLTVT.

The count of this clone is one. The genes are TRBV10-1 and TRBJ2-6; D is ambiguous. The CDR3 is made up of 15 amino acids. Germline V gives CDR1 WNHNN, CDR2 SYGVQD (reference sequence). V lost 6 bases to trimming and J lost 0 bases, with 9 bases between them. The CDR3: CASSPTVSGANVLTF. CDR3 DNA: TGCGCCAGCAGCCCAACAGTCTCTGGGGCCAACGTCCTGACTTTC.

The chain couples TRBV27 to TRBJ2-3, with TRBD2 identical over 12 bases. V lost 8 bases to trimming and J lost 2 bases; unmatched junction nucleotides: 17. CDR1 is MNHEY and CDR2 is SMNVEV in the germline V gene (reference sequence). This CDR3 spans 19 amino acids. The CDR3 here is CASSKWGRLAGVTTDTQYF. The CDR3, as DNA: TGTGCCAGCTCAAAGTGGGGGAGACTAGCGGGAGTCACCACAGATACGCAGTATTTT.

The chain couples TRBV11-2 to TRBJ2-5, with 14 bases aligning to TRBD2. V gave up 0 bases and J gave up 4 bases; unmatched junction bases: 1. The CDR3 is made up of 16 amino acids. The V gene's germline CDR1 is SGHAT and CDR2 FQNNGV. The CDR3 protein is CASSLEGLAGVETQYF. The CDR3 coding sequence is TGTGCCAGCAGCTTAGAGGGACTAGCGGGAGTAGAGACCCAGTACTTC.

This clone has only a few counts. The rearrangement uses TRBV2 and TRBJ2-7; 10 nucleotides line up with TRBD1. The CDR3 has 13 amino acids. Germline V lookup: CDR1 SNHLY, CDR2 FYNNEI. The trim removed 6 bases at V and 3 bases at J, leaving 2 bases unmatched. This CDR3 reads CASRRDRGYEQYF. CDR3 nucleotides: TGTGCCAGCAGGAGGGACAGGGGCTACGAGCAGTACTTC.

The chain couples TRBV6-1 to TRBJ2-1, with TRBD1 identical over 9 bases. CDR1 and CDR2 from the germline V gene are MNHNS and SASEGT. The CDR3 loop spans 15 amino acids. Losses at the gene ends were 4 bases for V and 7 bases for J; bases not matched to a gene: 8. This chain's CDR3 is CASSVVQGALNEQFF. The CDR3 nucleotides are TGTGCCAGCAGTGTAGTACAGGGGGCTCTTAATGAGCAGTTCTTC.

The rearrangement joins TRBV28 to TRBJ2-5; D is undetermined. The CDR3 contains 16 residues. Between the trimmed V and J ends, which lost 5 bases and 4 bases, there was a span of 20 bases. CDR1 and CDR2 from the germline V gene are MDHEN and SYDVKM. The CDR3 here is CASSQSLKTSGETQYF. DNA of the CDR3: TGTGCCAGCAGTCAGTCTCTCAAAACATCGGGAGAGACCCAGTACTTC. Supplemented by reference TRBV28 and TRBJ2-5, the full variable domain reads DVKVTQSSRYLVKRTGEKVFLECVQDMDHENMFWYRQDPGLGLRLIYFSYDVKMKEKGDIPEGYSVSREKKERFSLILESASTNQTSMYLCASSQSLKTSGETQYFGPGTRLLVL.

The genes are TRBV30 and TRBJ2-4, with D possibly TRBD1 on 6 matching bases. Germline CDR1 GTSNPN, CDR2 SVGIG (reference sequence). The CDR3 is 16 amino acids. Trimming cost V 3 bases and J 0 bases, with 15 bases left between them. The CDR3 nucleotides read TGTGCCTGGAGCCTACAGGGCGGTCTAGCCAAAAACATTCAGTACTTC. It translates to CAWSLQGGLAKNIQYF.

The chain links TRBV28 to TRBJ2-1; the match to TRBD1 covers 7 bases. The CDR3 length is 15 residues. CDR1 and CDR2 (germline): MDHEN, SYDVKM. The trim removed 5 bases at V and 4 bases at J, leaving 8 bases unmatched. The CDR3 spells CASSPPGQKYNEQFF. CDR3 nucleotides: TGTGCCAGCAGTCCTCCGGGACAGAAGTACAATGAGCAGTTCTTC.

The J gene is TRBJ1-2, the V gene TRBV28; no clear D. The V end was cut by 3 bases, the J end by 0 bases, with 8 bases between. From germline, CDR1 is MDHEN and CDR2 SYDVKM. The CDR3 extends over 14 amino acids. CDR3 DNA sequence: TGTGCCAGCAGTTTGGGCAGAACTAACTATGGCTACACCTTC. Translated: CASSLGRTNYGYTF.

The V and J genes are TRBV5-4 and TRBJ2-7, with TRBD1 matching over 8 bases. V gave up 4 bases and J gave up 4 bases; unmatched junction bases: 7. The CDR3 runs to 14 residues. Germline assignment: CDR1 SGHNT and CDR2 YYREEE (reference sequence). The CDR3 DNA sequence: TGTGCCAGCAGCGGACAGGGAAAGGCTTACGAGCAGTACTTC. This translates into CASSGQGKAYEQYF. Full variable domain (outside the CDR3, taken from reference TRBV5-4 and TRBJ2-7): ETGVTQSPTHLIKTRGQQVTLRCSSQSGHNTVSWYQQALGQGPQFIFQYYREEENGRGNFPPRFSGLQFPNYSSELNVNALELDDSALYLCASSGQGKAYEQYFGPGTRLTVT.

This sequence joins TRBV6-5 and TRBJ2-7; D may be TRBD2 (6 bases). V was pared by 0 bases and J by 4 bases, with 13 bases between. CDR3 length: 15 amino acids. Germline V gene sequence: CDR1 MNHEY, CDR2 SVGAGI. In DNA, the CDR3 is TGTGCCAGCAGTTACTCCGGGACTCCTCGTTACGAGCAGTACTTC. Translating gives CASSYSGTPRYEQYF.

The chain employs TRBV9 and TRBJ2-1, with D possibly TRBD2 on 6 matching bases. This CDR3 contains 12 residues. CDR1 and CDR2 from the germline V gene are SGDLS and YYNGEE. V was shortened by 2 bases and J by 8 bases, with 8 bases between the two germline ends. The DNA of the CDR3 is TGTGCCAGCAGCGTGGAGCGGGATGAGCAGTTCTTC. It encodes CASSVERDEQFF.

The chain links TRBV29-1 to TRBJ1-1; D remains ambiguous. The CDR3 length is 13 residues. Germline V CDR1 and CDR2: SQVTM, ANQGSEA. V lost 5 bases and J lost 1, with 11 bases in between. The DNA of the CDR3 is TGCAGCGTTTTGGAGACCCCGAACACTGAAGCTTTCTTT. Translated, it gives CSVLETPNTEAFF.

With respect to this clone: Other DNA sequences of this sample code for an identical CDR3. The chain has TRBV5-4 and TRBJ1-1; D ambiguous. Germline V CDR1 and CDR2: SGHNT, YYREEE (reference sequence). The CDR3 runs to 14 residues. V was trimmed by 0 bases and J by 2 bases, leaving 8 bases between them. The CDR3, as DNA: TGTGCCAGCAGCTTGGTTGGAGTTAACACTGAAGCTTTCTTT. It is translated as CASSLVGVNTEAFF.

The rearrangement uses TRBV29-1 and TRBJ2-1; 8 bases are a match to TRBD2. CDR1 is SQVTM and CDR2 is ANQGSEA in the germline V gene. V shed 3 bases and J 7 bases; nucleotides not matched to a gene: 17. The CDR3 consists of 17 residues. The CDR3 loop reads CSVDWLPAGVGVNEQFF. The DNA of the CDR3 is TGCAGCGTTGACTGGCTGCCAGCGGGAGTCGGTGTGAATGAGCAGTTCTTC.

V usage is TRBV19 and J usage is TRBJ2-7, with 10 bases that match TRBD1. After removal of 5 bases from V and 4 bases from J, the junction contained 5 bases not matched to a gene. The germline gives CDR1 LNHDA, CDR2 SQIVND (reference sequence). There are 14 residues in the CDR3. The CDR3 here is CASSFRDRGYEQYF. The CDR3 nucleotides are TGTGCCAGTAGTTTCCGGGACAGGGGTTACGAGCAGTACTTC.

This chain links TRBV6-5 with TRBJ1-2, with a possible D match to TRBD1 (6 bases). Germline-derived CDR1 and CDR2 are MNHEY and SVGAGI. V gave up 5 bases and J gave up 7 bases, with 17 bases separating them. CDR3 length equals 14 residues. In DNA, the CDR3 is TGTGCCAGCAGTCAACTTGACAGGCCGGCTGGCTACACCTTC. Protein: CASSQLDRPAGYTF.